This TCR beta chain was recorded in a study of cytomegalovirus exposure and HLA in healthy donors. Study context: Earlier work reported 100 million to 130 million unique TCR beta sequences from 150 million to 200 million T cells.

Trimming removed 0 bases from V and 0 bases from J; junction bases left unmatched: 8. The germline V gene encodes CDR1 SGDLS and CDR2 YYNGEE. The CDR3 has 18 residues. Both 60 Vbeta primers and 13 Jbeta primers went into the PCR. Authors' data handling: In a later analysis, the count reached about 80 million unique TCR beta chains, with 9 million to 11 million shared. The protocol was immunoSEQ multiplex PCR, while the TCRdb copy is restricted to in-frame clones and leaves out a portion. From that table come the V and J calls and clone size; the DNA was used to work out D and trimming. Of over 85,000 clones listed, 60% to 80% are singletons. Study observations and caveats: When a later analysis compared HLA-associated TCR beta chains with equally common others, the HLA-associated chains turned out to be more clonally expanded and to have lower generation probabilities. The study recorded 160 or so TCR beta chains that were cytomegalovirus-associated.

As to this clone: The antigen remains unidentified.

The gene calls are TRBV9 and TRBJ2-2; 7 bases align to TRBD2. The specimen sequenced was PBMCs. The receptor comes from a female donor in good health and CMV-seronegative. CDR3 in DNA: TGTGCCAGCAGCGTAGGTTCTGGGACTACCTCGAACACCGGGGAGCTGTTTTTT. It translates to CASSVGSGTTSNTGELFF.